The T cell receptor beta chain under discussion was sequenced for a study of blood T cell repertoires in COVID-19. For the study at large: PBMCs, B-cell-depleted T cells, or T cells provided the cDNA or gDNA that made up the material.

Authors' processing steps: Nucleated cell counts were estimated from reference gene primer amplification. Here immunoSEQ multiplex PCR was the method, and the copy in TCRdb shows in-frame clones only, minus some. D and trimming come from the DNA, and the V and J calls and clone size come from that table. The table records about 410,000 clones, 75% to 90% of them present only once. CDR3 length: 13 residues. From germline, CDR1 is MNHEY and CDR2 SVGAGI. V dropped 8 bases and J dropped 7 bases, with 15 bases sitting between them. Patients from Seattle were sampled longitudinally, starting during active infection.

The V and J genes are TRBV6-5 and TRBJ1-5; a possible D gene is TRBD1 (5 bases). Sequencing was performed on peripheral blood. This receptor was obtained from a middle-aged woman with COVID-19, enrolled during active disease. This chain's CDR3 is CASGGRADQPQHF. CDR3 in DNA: TGTGCCAGCGGCGGCAGGGCAGACCAGCCCCAGCATTTT.